A selection of T cell receptor beta chains follows, all from one sample in a study of blood T cell repertoires in COVID-19. Sequencing used immunoSEQ multiplex PCR; TCRdb keeps in-frame clones, though not all of them. The profile shows over 120,000 clones, around 85% of them singletons. Sequenced: peripheral blood. All receptors come from an elderly woman with acute or convalescent COVID-19. Each CDR3 is given with its conserved first and last residue. A D gene is named only where the DNA matches it firmly. Not all rows give a size; the values are once, few, many and, for expanded clones, a class.

>NA|TRBV5-4|TRBD1|TRBJ2-5
CASSQGELLETQYF
TGTGCCAGCAGCCAGGGGGAACTATTGGAGACCCAGTACTTC
>NA|TRBV3-1/TRBV3-2|NA|TRBJ2-1
CASSQDPVAGEQFF
TGTGCCAGCAGCCAAGATCCCGTAGCTGGGGAGCAGTTCTTC
>NA|TRBV5-4|TRBD1|TRBJ1-2
CASSLTGGSQNYGYTF
TGTGCCAGCAGCTTGACAGGGGGGTCCCAAAACTATGGCTACACCTTC
>NA|TRBV7-2|TRBD2|TRBJ2-7
CASTPGRGLTYEQYF
TGTGCCAGCACCCCAGGGAGGGGACTCACCTACGAGCAGTACTTC
>NA|TRBV11-3|NA|TRBJ2-7
CASSRGANLEQYF
TGTGCCAGCAGCCGGGGGGCTAACCTCGAGCAGTACTTC
>NA|TRBV12-3/TRBV12-4|TRBD1|TRBJ2-1
CASKGTGDNEQFF
TGTGCCAGCAAAGGGACAGGGGACAATGAGCAGTTCTTC
>NA|TRBV5-1|NA|TRBJ2-1
CASSYAGSNEQFF
TGCGCCAGCAGTTACGCGGGTAGCAATGAGCAGTTCTTC
>NA|TRBV6-5|TRBD1|TRBJ1-4
CASSTDRGEEKLFF
TGTGCCAGCAGTACGGACAGGGGAGAGGAAAAACTGTTTTTT
>NA|TRBV5-1|TRBD1|TRBJ1-4
CASSLGQGATNEKLFF
TGCGCCAGCAGCTTGGGACAGGGGGCGACCAATGAAAAACTGTTTTTT
>NA|TRBV13|TRBD1|TRBJ2-5
CASSHRPGTGAETQYF
TGTGCCAGCAGCCACCGTCCCGGGACAGGGGCGGAGACCCAGTACTTC
>NA|TRBV29-1|NA|TRBJ1-1
CSVDSMNTEAFF
TGCAGCGTCGACTCTATGAACACTGAAGCTTTCTTT
>NA|TRBV18|TRBD1|TRBJ2-5
CASSLNQGAGETQYF
TGTGCCAGCTCACTAAACCAGGGGGCCGGAGAGACCCAGTACTTC
>NA|TRBV19|NA|TRBJ1-2
CASSASGTFYGYTF
TGTGCCAGTAGTGCGTCCGGGACTTTCTATGGCTACACCTTC
>NA|TRBV3-1/TRBV3-2|NA|TRBJ1-5
CASSQDNDYSNQPQHF
TGTGCCAGCAGCCAAGACAACGACTATAGCAATCAGCCCCAGCATTTT
>NA|TRBV27|NA|TRBJ1-2
CASTYPNPGDYGYTF
TGTGCCAGCACCTATCCCAACCCCGGGGACTATGGCTACACCTTC
>once|TRBV6-5|TRBD1|TRBJ1-4
CASSLGAGGEKLFF
TGTGCCAGCAGCCTTGGGGCAGGGGGAGAAAAACTGTTTTTT
>NA|TRBV15|TRBD1|TRBJ1-3
CATSRGWTGGSGNTIYF
TGTGCCACCAGCAGAGGCTGGACAGGGGGGAGTGGAAACACCATATATTTT
>NA|TRBV6-5|NA|TRBJ1-2
CASSDRTNYGYTF
TGTGCCAGCAGCGACAGGACTAACTATGGCTACACCTTC
>few|TRBV4-1|NA|TRBJ1-3
CASSQTSGVGNTIYF
TGCGCCAGCAGCCAAACGTCAGGGGTTGGAAACACCATATATTTT
>NA|TRBV5-1|NA|TRBJ2-5
CASKLRPSGEETQYF
TGCGCCAGCAAGCTTCGGCCGTCGGGGGAAGAGACCCAGTACTTC
>NA|TRBV5-4|NA|TRBJ1-1
CASSLRTMNTEAFF
TGTGCCAGCAGCCTACGGACAATGAACACTGAAGCTTTCTTT
>NA|TRBV6-1|NA|TRBJ1-3
CASSDRADGNTIYF
TGTGCCAGCAGTGACAGGGCGGATGGAAACACCATATATTTT
>NA|TRBV7-6|NA|TRBJ2-2
CASSFRRVTNTGELFF
TGTGCCAGCAGCTTCCGGCGGGTGACGAACACCGGGGAGCTGTTTTTT
>NA|TRBV27|TRBD2|TRBJ2-2
CASSFGSGGPIGELFF
TGTGCCAGCAGTTTTGGTAGCGGGGGGCCTATCGGGGAGCTGTTTTTT
>NA|TRBV3-1/TRBV3-2|TRBD1|TRBJ1-4
CASSLPTRGQLFF
TGTGCCAGCAGCCTTCCGACGAGGGGGCAACTGTTTTTT
>NA|TRBV5-1|TRBD2|TRBJ2-5
CASSFSGGQYQETQYF
TGCGCCAGCAGCTTTAGCGGGGGACAGTACCAAGAGACCCAGTACTTC
>NA|TRBV27|NA|TRBJ2-2
CASSLSATGELFF
TGTGCCAGCAGTTTATCAGCCACCGGGGAGCTGTTTTTT
>once|TRBV2|NA|TRBJ2-3
CATTGPVTDTQYF
TGTGCCACCACAGGGCCGGTCACAGATACGCAGTATTTT
>once|TRBV10-1|NA|TRBJ1-2
CARSGTMDGYTF
TGCGCCCGCAGTGGGACAATGGATGGCTACACCTTC
>NA|TRBV19|NA|TRBJ1-2
CASTTDLVGAYGYTF
TGTGCCAGTACCACTGACCTGGTAGGGGCGTATGGCTACACCTTC
>NA|TRBV11-3|TRBD2|TRBJ2-1
CASSLGSQWQLEREEQFF
TGTGCCAGCAGCTTAGGATCGCAGTGGCAGCTTGAGCGGGAAGAGCAGTTCTTC
>NA|TRBV12-5|TRBD1|TRBJ1-4
CASGTDRGEEKLFF
TGTGCTAGTGGCACGGACAGGGGAGAGGAAAAACTGTTTTTT
>NA|TRBV4-1|NA|TRBJ1-4
CASSQVGQTNEKLFF
TGCGCCAGCAGCCAAGTTGGGCAAACTAATGAAAAACTGTTTTTT
>NA|TRBV6-6|TRBD1|TRBJ1-3
CASSYYQGVAGNTIYF
TGTGCCAGCAGTTATTATCAGGGGGTCGCTGGAAACACCATATATTTT
>NA|TRBV6-2/TRBV6-3|TRBD1|TRBJ2-3
CASSGQGQATDTQYF
TGTGCCAGCAGTGGACAGGGGCAAGCTACAGATACGCAGTATTTT
>NA|TRBV28|TRBD2|TRBJ2-5
CASSLNAGGFETQYF
TGTGCCAGCAGTTTAAACGCGGGGGGGTTTGAGACCCAGTACTTC
>NA|TRBV7-3|TRBD2|TRBJ2-2
CASSTRGGQGNTGELFF
TGTGCCAGCAGCACCCGGGGGGGCCAGGGGAACACCGGGGAGCTGTTTTTT
>once|TRBV7-8|NA|TRBJ1-4
CASSREGTKNEKLFF
TGTGCCAGCAGCCGGGAGGGAACTAAAAATGAAAAACTGTTTTTT
>few|TRBV2|NA|TRBJ1-5
CASSRGDQPQHF
TGTGCCAGTTCCAGGGGAGATCAGCCCCAGCATTTT
>NA|TRBV4-3|NA|TRBJ1-4
CASSRWSAGSGLDNEKLFF
TGCGCCAGCAGCCGATGGTCGGCGGGTAGTGGTCTCGATAATGAAAAACTGTTTTTT
>NA|TRBV9|NA|TRBJ1-1
CASSVAMNTEAFF
TGTGCCAGCAGCGTAGCCATGAACACTGAAGCTTTCTTT
>NA|TRBV27|NA|TRBJ2-2
CASRELDTGELFF
TGTGCCAGCAGGGAGCTGGACACCGGGGAGCTGTTTTTT
>NA|TRBV5-1|TRBD2|TRBJ2-7
CASSSLAGFYEQYF
TGCGCCAGCAGCTCGCTAGCGGGTTTCTACGAGCAGTACTTC
>NA|TRBV11-1|NA|TRBJ2-7
CASSLNREYEQYF
TGTGCCAGCAGCTTAAACAGGGAGTACGAGCAGTACTTC
>NA|TRBV6-1|TRBD1|TRBJ1-2
CASSEAWGQGYGYTF
TGTGCCAGCAGTGAAGCCTGGGGACAGGGGTATGGCTACACCTTC